This section outlines one T cell receptor beta chain sequence together with its context. The specificity of this receptor is unknown. A read error may be the cause here, since a much bigger clone is one base away. The DNA is left out, because the CDR3 cannot be placed on it with certainty; the CDR3 is given as TCRdb lists it. The source of the sample is a study of shared clonotypes between healthy human individuals (dated by TCRdb to 2020 to 2021). As for the study more broadly: The cohort included a few men and a couple of women between 18 and 49 years of age. To increase sequencing depth and limit assay-specific biases, TCR repertoire library preparation and sequencing were carried out by different laboratories using diverse techniques. To estimate repertoire size and how much clonotypes are shared between individuals, the study performed deep sequencing of blood TCR repertoires from about five healthy adults. Each donor's leukapheresis produced roughly between roughly 0.85 and 9 billion PBMCs. Points the paper makes about the study in general: Pairwise subsampling indicated that sequencing depth was expected to affect the degree of clonotype sharing among donors. Because the study included only a small number of donors, the genetic and exposure-history diversity represented was limited. Sampling was limited to blood, and TCR repertoires in tissue likely differ from TCR repertoires in blood.

Using the deep immunoSEQ assay, multiplex PCR amplified TCR CDR3 regions from genomic DNA. For each cell subset, the extracted genomic DNA was distributed evenly across all wells of several immunoSEQ 96-well plates, and each plate served as one replicate. For unsorted PBMC, 250 to 350 ng of genomic DNA, equivalent to approximately 30,000 T cell genomes, went into each replicate PCR. Unsorted PBMC genomic DNA was sequenced across ten immunoSEQ deep assay plates. The purified libraries were quantified using a Qubit 3.0 fluorometer, sized with a Bioanalyzer 2100, and then quantified again using the KAPA Library Quantification kit. Each immunoSEQ 96-well plate was sequenced on its own single-read 150-cycle Illumina NextSeq 550 flow cell. Per the authors' processing: The immunoSEQ output contained only junctional sequences without quality scores, so filtering could not match that applied to full-length reads. To assign V/J genes and CDR3, sequences were annotated against IMGT germline references using PyIR, a Python wrapper for IgBLAST v1.9. Reads were filtered out if the reads had weak V/J assignments (E-value above 1e-6), no CDR3, stop codons, out-of-frame junctions, or ambiguous translated residues. A V3J clonotype was defined by an identical inferred V gene, J gene, and CDR3 amino acid sequence. Percentage overlap between repertoires was computed as shared unique clonotypes divided by the size of the smaller repertoire. Three approaches were used to assess repertoire richness: RTK rarefaction, the Chao1 estimator, and Recon v2.1 estimates of unobserved clonotypes. In its TCRdb copy, this immuneACCESS table keeps in-frame sequences only and misses some clones. Where compared with another copy, unresolved V genes explain less than half of these, and the others have no known cause. D and trimming come from the DNA, and the V and J calls and clone size come from that table. The sample data list about 490,000 clones, and about three quarters of these were observed just once. The ten largest clones capture 13% of the sample.

The donors were healthy, HIV-negative adults with no recently reported acute infections or vaccinations. All donors were Caucasian adults living in Nashville, Tennessee, USA. For unsorted samples, about 90 million PBMCs were counted, and genomic DNA was extracted using the QIAamp DNA Blood Mini kit. After blood collection by leukapheresis, PBMCs were isolated using Ficoll-Histopaque density gradient centrifugation and then cryopreserved in the vapor phase of liquid nitrogen. The CDR3 spans 14 residues, from the cysteine through the phenylalanine. According to the germline V gene, CDR1 reads SQVTM and CDR2 reads ANQGSEA.

The receptor chain draws on TRBV29-1 and TRBJ1-5; the table's D call, TRBD1, has no DNA check behind it. The sequence came from a woman in her 40s in good health. Some clones in this sample may be carry-over from other donors' samples. Material for sequencing was PBMCs. The CDR3 sequence is CSVAFGQGNQPQNF.